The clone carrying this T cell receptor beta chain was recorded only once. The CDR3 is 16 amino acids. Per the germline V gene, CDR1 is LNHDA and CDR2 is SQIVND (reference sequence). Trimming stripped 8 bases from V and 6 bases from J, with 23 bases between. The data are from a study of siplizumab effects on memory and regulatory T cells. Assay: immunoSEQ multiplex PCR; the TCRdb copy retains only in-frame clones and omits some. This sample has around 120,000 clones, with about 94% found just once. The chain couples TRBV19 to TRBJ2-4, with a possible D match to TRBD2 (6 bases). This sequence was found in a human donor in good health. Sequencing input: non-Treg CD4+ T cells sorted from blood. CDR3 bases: TGTGCCAGTGCACCTACACATAGCGGATTGGCAAACATTCAGTACTTC. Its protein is CASAPTHSGLANIQYF.